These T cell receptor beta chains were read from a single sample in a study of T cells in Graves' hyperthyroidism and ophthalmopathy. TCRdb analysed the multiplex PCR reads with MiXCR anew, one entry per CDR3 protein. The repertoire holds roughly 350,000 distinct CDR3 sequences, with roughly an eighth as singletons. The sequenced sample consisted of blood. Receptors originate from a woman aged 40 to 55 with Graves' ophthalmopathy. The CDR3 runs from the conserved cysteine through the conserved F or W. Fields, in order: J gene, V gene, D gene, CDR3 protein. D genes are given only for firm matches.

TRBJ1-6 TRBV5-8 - CASSLSSYNSPLHF
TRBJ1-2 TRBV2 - CASSEAPGNHGYTF
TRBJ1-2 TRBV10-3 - CAISEPPGGGYTF
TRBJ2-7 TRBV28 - CASSQLRRRAGRGPYEQYF
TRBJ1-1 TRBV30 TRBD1 CAWKQGARAFF
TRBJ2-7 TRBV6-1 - CASRYARDGTYEQYF
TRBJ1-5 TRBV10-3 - CAIQEGQDQPQHF
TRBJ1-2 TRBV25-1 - CASSQHRVDGYTF
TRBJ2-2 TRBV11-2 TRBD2 CASSLTGGNTGELFF
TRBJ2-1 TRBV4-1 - CASSQDWGGTSPGSNEQFF
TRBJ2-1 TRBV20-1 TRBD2 CSPRETSSGGACNEQFF
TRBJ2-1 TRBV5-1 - CASSLSGPTYNEQFF
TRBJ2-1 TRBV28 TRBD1 CASSGGETGAYNEQFF
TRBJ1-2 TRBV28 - CASSLKVNYGYTF
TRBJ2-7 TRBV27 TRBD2 CASSSTWTSGSSYEQYF
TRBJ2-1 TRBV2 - CASSVRSYNEQFF
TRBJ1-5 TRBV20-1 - CSANPHSNQPQHF
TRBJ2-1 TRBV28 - CASSLTLGGIEQFF
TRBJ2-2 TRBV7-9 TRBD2 CASRAMTSGGGVTGELFF
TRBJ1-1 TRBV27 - CASSPMIGGEAFF
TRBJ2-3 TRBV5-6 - CASSSRSGTRTDTQYF
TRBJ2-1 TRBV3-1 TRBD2 CVSSQGLAGGIVSYNEQFF
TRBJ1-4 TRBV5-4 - CASSFSGREKLFF
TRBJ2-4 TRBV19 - CASSVTGTVGNIQYF
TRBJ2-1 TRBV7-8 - CASSLAELANEQFF
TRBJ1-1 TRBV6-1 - CASLQKGEAFF
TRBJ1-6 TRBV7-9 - CASRLRGYNSPLHF
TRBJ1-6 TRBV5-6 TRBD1 CASNHRGRNSPLHF
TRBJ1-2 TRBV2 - CASSETSNYGYTF
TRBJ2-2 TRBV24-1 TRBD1 CATMQGAVGELFF
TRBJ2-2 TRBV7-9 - CASSFRVPITGELFF
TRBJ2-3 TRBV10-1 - CASSEGIWTTQYF
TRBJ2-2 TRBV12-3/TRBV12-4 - CASSLAALNTGELFF
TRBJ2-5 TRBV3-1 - CASSQVGGGQGTQYF
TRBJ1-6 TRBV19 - CASSTAGSPLHF
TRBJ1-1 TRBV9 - CASSVVQRFEGLTEAFF
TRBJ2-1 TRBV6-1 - CASSGPTGRTRYNEQFF
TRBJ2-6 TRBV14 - CASSQDVARLSGANVLTF
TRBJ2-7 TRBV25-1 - CASRGGHLEQYF
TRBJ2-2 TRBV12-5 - CASGLGDWAEGKIANTGELFF
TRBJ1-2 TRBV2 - CASSESRRGYTF
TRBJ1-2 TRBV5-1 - CASSQLESGYTF
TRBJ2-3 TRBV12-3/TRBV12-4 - CASSHSTEGTDTQYF